The entry below gives a single T cell receptor beta chain sequence along with its context. The target antigen is unknown. Tens of thousands of T cell genomes, or approximately 200 ng DNA, went into the sorted-subset replicate PCRs. Assay used: immunoSEQ multiplex PCR; TCRdb lists only in-frame clones, some missing. The sample lists some 2.3 million clones; 85% to 95% were seen once. The CDR3 totals 14 residues. The germline V gene encodes CDR1 SGHVS and CDR2 FNYEAQ. The junction had 2 bases not matched to a gene; V was cut back by 3 bases and J by 4 bases. The source of the sample is a study of shared clonotypes between healthy human individuals. Regarding the study as a whole: Clonotype sharing across four donors was observed for roughly 5% of naive CD4 clonotypes.

The chain employs TRBV7-6 and TRBJ2-7; 11 bases align to TRBD2. The sample comprised naive CD4+ T cells from PBMCs. Subset: CD45RA+ positively selected. The TCR originated in a man younger than 35 in good health. Some clones in this sample may be carry-over from other donors' samples. The CDR3 loop is CASSFTSGGYEQYF. The CDR3, as DNA: TGTGCCAGCAGCTTTACTAGCGGGGGATACGAGCAGTACTTC.